This TCR beta chain derives from a study of CD8 T cell repertoires and HIV-1 epitope variants. In the study overall: Each of Twenty-five Gag and Nef epitope peptides stimulated a separate culture. Controls included no peptide, Ebola AY9 epitope, and a CMV, EBV, flu pool.

Profiled with immunoSEQ multiplex PCR; TCRdb holds only in-frame clones, not every one. This table holds some 5,200 clones, roughly two thirds found once. The CDR3 length is 14 residues. Germline V gene data show CDR1 as SGHDT and CDR2 as YYEEEE. The germline V and J ends were trimmed by 4 bases and 0 bases, with 9 bases remaining between them. A remark on this clone: What it recognizes is unknown.

The source material was cultured CD8+ T cells derived from PBMCs. This TCR was sampled from a male donor with HIV. J is TRBJ2-3 and V is TRBV5-6, with D uncertain. The CDR3 DNA reads TGTGCCAGCAGCGCGGCGGCCAGCACAGATACGCAGTATTTT. It codes for CASSAAASTDTQYF.